Listed below are T cell receptor beta chains from one sample, sequenced in a study of blood T cell repertoires in COVID-19. The method was immunoSEQ multiplex PCR; TCRdb's version includes in-frame clones alone and lacks a portion of them. Here the sample spans 100,000 to 130,000 clones, under 95% being singletons. Sequencing was done on a sample of peripheral blood. These receptors were obtained from a young woman with acute or convalescent COVID-19. Each CDR3 is given with its conserved first and last residue. The D gene is left open where the match is weak. Size tells how often a clone was seen (once, few, many) or the class of an expanded clone, and some rows leave it out.

NA | 15 | TRBJ1-3 | TRBV7-9 | NA | CASSLTVFSGNTIYF | TGTGCCAGCAGCCTTACAGTGTTCTCTGGAAACACCATATATTTT
NA | 16 | TRBJ1-3 | TRBV7-2 | NA | CASSLGVPGSGNTIYF | TGTGCCAGCAGCTTAGGAGTTCCGGGCTCTGGAAACACCATATATTTT
NA | 15 | TRBJ1-1 | TRBV11-2 | TRBD1 | CASSLRGTENTEAFF | TGTGCCAGCAGCTTAAGGGGGACAGAAAACACTGAAGCTTTCTTT
NA | 16 | TRBJ1-5 | TRBV4-1 | NA | CASSQSSSWGHQPQHF | TGCGCCAGCAGCCAATCCTCATCCTGGGGGCATCAGCCCCAGCATTTT
NA | 13 | TRBJ2-3 | TRBV5-1 | NA | CASSLGRGDTQYF | TGCGCCAGCAGCTTGGGTCGGGGAGATACGCAGTATTTT
NA | 16 | TRBJ2-2 | TRBV6-4 | NA | CASSDSFGGSTGELFF | TGTGCCAGCAGTGACTCGTTTGGGGGGTCCACCGGGGAGCTGTTTTTT
NA | 15 | TRBJ2-2 | TRBV2 | TRBD1 | CASSSQGGGTGELFF | TGTGCCAGCAGTTCACAGGGGGGTGGCACCGGGGAGCTGTTTTTT
NA | 15 | TRBJ2-7 | TRBV18 | NA | CASSPLPTGTPEQYF | TGTGCCAGCTCACCCCTCCCGACAGGAACCCCCGAGCAGTACTTC
NA | 16 | TRBJ1-4 | TRBV7-8 | TRBD1 | CASSPRPGTGYEKLFF | TGTGCCAGCAGCCCTAGGCCCGGGACAGGGTATGAAAAACTGTTTTTT
NA | 14 | TRBJ1-1 | TRBV2 | NA | CASSAGVVGTEAFF | TGTGCCAGCAGTGCAGGGGTTGTAGGCACTGAAGCTTTCTTT
once | 17 | TRBJ2-3 | TRBV10-3 | TRBD2 | CAISEGTSPISTDTQYF | TGTGCCATCAGTGAAGGGACTAGCCCCATAAGCACAGATACGCAGTATTTT
NA | 15 | TRBJ2-3 | TRBV7-3 | TRBD2 | CASSKSGGEPDTQYF | TGTGCCAGCAGCAAATCCGGGGGGGAACCAGATACGCAGTATTTT
NA | 14 | TRBJ2-1 | TRBV6-1 | TRBD2 | CASSDSGKYNEQFF | TGTGCCAGCAGTGATAGCGGGAAGTACAATGAGCAGTTCTTC
NA | 17 | TRBJ2-5 | TRBV7-2 | TRBD2 | CASSNPGLAALGETQYF | TGTGCCAGCAGCAATCCGGGACTAGCGGCGTTGGGAGAGACCCAGTACTTC
NA | 12 | TRBJ1-1 | TRBV30 | NA | CAWSAWGVEAFF | TGTGCCTGGAGCGCCTGGGGGGTTGAAGCTTTCTTT
NA | 13 | TRBJ2-1 | TRBV30 | NA | CAWREESYNEQFF | TGTGCCTGGAGAGAAGAGTCCTACAATGAGCAGTTCTTC
NA | 14 | TRBJ1-5 | TRBV27 | NA | CASSKAGLNQPQHF | TGTGCCAGCTCCAAGGCAGGGTTAAATCAGCCCCAGCATTTT
NA | 15 | TRBJ2-3 | TRBV7-9 | NA | CASSPLGAERNTQYF | TGTGCCAGCAGCCCGTTGGGGGCGGAAAGGAATACGCAGTATTTT
NA | 18 | TRBJ2-1 | TRBV9 | TRBD2 | CASSVEHTSGRINNEQFF | TGTGCCAGCAGCGTAGAGCACACTAGCGGGCGGATAAACAATGAGCAGTTCTTC
NA | 15 | TRBJ2-7 | TRBV28 | NA | CASSHPPGDTYEQYF | TGTGCCAGCAGTCACCCTCCAGGGGATACCTACGAGCAGTACTTC
NA | 15 | TRBJ2-1 | TRBV27 | TRBD1 | CASSLAQGVGNEQFF | TGTGCCAGCAGTTTAGCACAGGGGGTCGGTAATGAGCAGTTCTTC
NA | 13 | TRBJ2-7 | TRBV27 | TRBD2 | CASSFSGIYEQYF | TGTGCCAGCAGTTTCAGCGGGATCTACGAGCAGTACTTC
NA | 16 | TRBJ1-4 | TRBV29-1 | TRBD1 | CSVEGGTDSPNEKLFF | TGCAGCGTTGAAGGTGGGACAGACTCCCCTAATGAAAAACTGTTTTTT
few | 12 | TRBJ2-7 | TRBV10-2 | NA | CASRGSSYEQYF | TGCGCCAGCAGAGGGAGCTCCTACGAGCAGTACTTC
NA | 13 | TRBJ1-1 | TRBV5-4 | TRBD1 | CASSYTGGTEAFF | TGTGCCAGCAGCTATACAGGGGGCACTGAAGCTTTCTTT
NA | 16 | TRBJ2-3 | TRBV2 | TRBD2 | CASRGLERGPTDTQYF | TGTGCCAGCAGGGGCCTGGAGCGGGGGCCCACAGATACGCAGTATTTT
NA | 17 | TRBJ2-7 | TRBV27 | TRBD2 | CASSLSGRGTGIYEQYF | TGTGCCAGCAGTTTATCAGGGCGGGGGACGGGTATATACGAGCAGTACTTC
NA | 15 | TRBJ1-6 | TRBV6-5 | NA | CASSYSRVLNSPLHF | TGTGCCAGCAGTTACTCCCGGGTCCTGAATTCACCCCTCCACTTT
NA | 17 | TRBJ2-2 | TRBV28 | NA | CASSFETGAGTTGELFF | TGTGCCAGCAGTTTCGAGACCGGGGCGGGGACCACCGGGGAGCTGTTTTTT
NA | 13 | TRBJ1-2 | TRBV15 | NA | CATSRDNNYGYTF | TGTGCCACCAGCAGAGACAATAACTATGGCTACACCTTC
NA | 15 | TRBJ2-7 | TRBV6-5 | TRBD2 | CASSYQAGAPYEQYF | TGTGCCAGCAGTTACCAGGCGGGAGCCCCCTACGAGCAGTACTTC
NA | 12 | TRBJ2-7 | TRBV28 | TRBD1 | CASRTGGSEQYF | TGTGCCAGCAGAACAGGGGGGTCCGAGCAGTACTTC
NA | 16 | TRBJ2-1 | TRBV9 | TRBD1 | CASSVHSDRGLNEQFF | TGTGCCAGCAGCGTGCATTCGGACAGGGGGCTGAATGAGCAGTTCTTC
once | 17 | TRBJ2-2 | TRBV3-1/TRBV3-2 | NA | CASSPPVGRLWTGELFF | TGTGCCAGCAGCCCTCCGGTTGGGAGGTTGTGGACCGGGGAGCTGTTTTTT
NA | 14 | TRBJ2-7 | TRBV7-6 | TRBD1 | CATARGTGGYEQYF | TGTGCCACCGCACGAGGGACAGGGGGTTACGAGCAGTACTTC
NA | 15 | TRBJ2-4 | TRBV28 | NA | CASSLLQLAKNIQYF | TGTGCCAGCAGTTTATTACAGCTAGCCAAAAACATTCAGTACTTC
once | 16 | TRBJ1-5 | TRBV3-1/TRBV3-2 | NA | CASSQGPGSGNQPQHF | TGTGCCAGCAGCCAAGGTCCGGGGAGTGGCAATCAGCCCCAGCATTTT
NA | 15 | TRBJ2-7 | TRBV10-3 | NA | CAISAGSDVGYEQYF | TGTGCCATCAGTGCAGGGTCCGACGTTGGGTACGAGCAGTACTTC
once | 13 | TRBJ2-5 | TRBV7-3 | TRBD2 | CASSALGRETQYF | TGTGCCAGCAGCGCACTCGGGAGGGAGACCCAGTACTTC
NA | 14 | TRBJ2-7 | TRBV30 | TRBD1 | CAWSVKGAADEQYF | TGTGCCTGGAGTGTAAAGGGGGCGGCTGACGAGCAGTACTTC
NA | 16 | TRBJ2-1 | TRBV7-9 | TRBD2 | CASSFPPLAGGNEQFF | TGTGCCAGCAGCTTCCCCCCTTTAGCGGGAGGGAATGAGCAGTTCTTC
NA | 16 | TRBJ1-3 | TRBV3-1/TRBV3-2 | NA | CASSQGGRSSGNTIYF | TGTGCCAGCAGCCAGGGGGGACGGTCCTCTGGAAACACCATATATTTT
NA | 12 | TRBJ2-2 | TRBV10-1 | NA | CASSTNTGELFF | TGCGCCAGCAGTACTAACACCGGGGAGCTGTTTTTT
NA | 14 | TRBJ2-2 | TRBV2 | TRBD2 | CASRVAGRTGELFF | TGTGCCAGCAGAGTAGCGGGACGAACCGGGGAGCTGTTTTTT
NA | 15 | TRBJ2-7 | TRBV7-2 | TRBD2 | CASSVLAGGPNEQYF | TGTGCCAGCAGCGTACTAGCGGGAGGGCCCAACGAGCAGTACTTC
NA | 17 | TRBJ1-2 | TRBV4-3 | NA | CASSQDESRGALYGYTF | TGCGCCAGCAGCCAAGATGAATCCAGGGGAGCTCTCTATGGCTACACCTTC
NA | 14 | TRBJ2-7 | TRBV3-1/TRBV3-2 | NA | CASSQVPIAYEQYF | TGTGCCAGCAGCCAAGTCCCGATAGCCTACGAGCAGTACTTC
NA | 15 | TRBJ1-5 | TRBV28 | TRBD1 | CASSRTGVGGQPQHF | TGTGCCAGCAGTCGTACAGGGGTAGGGGGTCAGCCCCAGCATTTT
few | 17 | TRBJ2-7 | TRBV15 | TRBD1 | CATSRDGWGTGVEEQYF | TGTGCCACCAGCAGAGACGGGTGGGGGACAGGGGTTGAAGAGCAGTACTTC
once | 16 | TRBJ1-1 | TRBV5-1 | TRBD1 | CASSRSGTGDSTEAFF | TGCGCCAGCAGCCGATCCGGGACAGGGGATAGCACTGAAGCTTTCTTT
NA | 15 | TRBJ1-2 | TRBV11-3 | TRBD1 | CASSPWDSPNYGYTF | TGTGCCAGCAGCCCCTGGGACAGCCCTAACTATGGCTACACCTTC
NA | 16 | TRBJ1-6 | TRBV11-2 | TRBD1 | CASSPFGTGYNSPLHF | TGTGCCAGCAGCCCCTTCGGGACAGGCTATAATTCACCCCTCCACTTT